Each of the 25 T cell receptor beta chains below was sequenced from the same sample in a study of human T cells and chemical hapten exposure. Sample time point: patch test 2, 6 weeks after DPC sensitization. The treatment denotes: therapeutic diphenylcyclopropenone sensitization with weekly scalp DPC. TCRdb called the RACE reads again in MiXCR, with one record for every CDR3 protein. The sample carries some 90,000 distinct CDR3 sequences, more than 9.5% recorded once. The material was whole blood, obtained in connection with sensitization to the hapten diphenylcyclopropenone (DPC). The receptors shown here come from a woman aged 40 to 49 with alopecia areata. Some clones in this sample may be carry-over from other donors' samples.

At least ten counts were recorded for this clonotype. CDR3 in amino acids: CASSPQGSGNEKLFF. In nucleotides, the CDR3 is TGTGCCAGCAGCCCCCAGGGGTCAGGCAATGAAAAACTGTTTTTT. V gene TRBV7-3 combines with J gene TRBJ1-4; tentative D call: TRBD1 (6 bases). The CDR3 extends over 15 amino acids. Germline V gene sequence: CDR1 SGHTA, CDR2 FQGTGA. V lost 5 bases, J lost 5 bases, and 15 bases lay in between. The full variable domain, with the rest looked up from reference TRBV7-3 and TRBJ1-4, is GAGVSQTPSNKVTEKGKYVELRCDPISGHTALYWYRQSLGQGPEFLIYFQGTGAADDSGLPNDRFFAVRPEGSVSTLKIQRTERGDSAVYLCASSPQGSGNEKLFFGSGTQLSVL.

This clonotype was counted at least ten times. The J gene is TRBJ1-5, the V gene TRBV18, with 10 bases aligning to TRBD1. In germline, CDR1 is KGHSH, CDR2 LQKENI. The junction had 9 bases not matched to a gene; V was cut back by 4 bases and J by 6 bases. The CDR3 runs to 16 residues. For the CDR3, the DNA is TGTGCCAGCTCACAAGCCGGACAGGGGGGAGGTCAGCCCCAGCATTTT. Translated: CASSQAGQGGGQPQHF.

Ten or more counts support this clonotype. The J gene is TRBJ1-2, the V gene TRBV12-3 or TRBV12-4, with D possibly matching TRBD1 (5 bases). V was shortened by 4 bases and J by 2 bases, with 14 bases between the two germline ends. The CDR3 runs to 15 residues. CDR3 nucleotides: TGTGCCAGCAGTTCCCCGGGGGATGGGAACTATGGCTACACCTTC. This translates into CASSSPGDGNYGYTF.

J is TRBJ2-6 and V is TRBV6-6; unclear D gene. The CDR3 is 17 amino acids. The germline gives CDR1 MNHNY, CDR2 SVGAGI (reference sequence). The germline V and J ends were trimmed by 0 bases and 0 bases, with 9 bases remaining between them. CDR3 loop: CASSYSNPGSGANVLTF. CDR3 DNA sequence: TGTGCCAGCAGTTACTCGAATCCGGGCTCTGGGGCCAACGTCCTGACTTTC.

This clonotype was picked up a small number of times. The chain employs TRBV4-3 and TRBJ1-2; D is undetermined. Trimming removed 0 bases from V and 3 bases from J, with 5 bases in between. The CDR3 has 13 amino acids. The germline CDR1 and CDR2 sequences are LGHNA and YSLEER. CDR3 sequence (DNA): TGCGCCAGCAGCCAAGAACCGCACTATGGCTACACCTTC. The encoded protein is CASSQEPHYGYTF.

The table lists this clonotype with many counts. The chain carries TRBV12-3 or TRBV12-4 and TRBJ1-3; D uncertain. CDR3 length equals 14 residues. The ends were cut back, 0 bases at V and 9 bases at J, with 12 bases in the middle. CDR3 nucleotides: TGTGCCAGCAGTTTAGCGGCCTACCGGAGCACCATATATTTT. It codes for CASSLAAYRSTIYF.

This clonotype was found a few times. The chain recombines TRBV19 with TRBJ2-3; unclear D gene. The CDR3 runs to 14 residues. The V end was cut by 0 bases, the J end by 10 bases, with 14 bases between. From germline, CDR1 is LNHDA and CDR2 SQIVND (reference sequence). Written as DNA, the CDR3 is TGTGCCAGTAGTATAGATCGTGAGCGCGCGGCGCAGTATTTT. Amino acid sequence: CASSIDRERAAQYF.

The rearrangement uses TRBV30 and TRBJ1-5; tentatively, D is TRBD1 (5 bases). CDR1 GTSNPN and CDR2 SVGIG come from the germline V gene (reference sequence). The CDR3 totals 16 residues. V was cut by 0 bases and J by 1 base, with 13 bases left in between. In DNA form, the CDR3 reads TGTGCCTGGAGTGTGAGGGGCGGCGTGAGCAATCAGCCCCAGCATTTT. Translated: CAWSVRGGVSNQPQHF.

In DNA, the CDR3 is TGTGCCAGCAGCCAGGGACTAGTTTCCTACGAGCAGTACTTC. Amino acids: CASSQGLVSYEQYF. The rearrangement links TRBV5-4 to TRBJ2-7; TRBD2 matches at 8 bases. Germline trimming cut 4 bases from V and 1 base from J; bases unmatched to any gene: 4. The CDR3 consists of 14 residues. The germline CDR1 and CDR2 sequences are SGHNT and YYREEE (reference sequence).

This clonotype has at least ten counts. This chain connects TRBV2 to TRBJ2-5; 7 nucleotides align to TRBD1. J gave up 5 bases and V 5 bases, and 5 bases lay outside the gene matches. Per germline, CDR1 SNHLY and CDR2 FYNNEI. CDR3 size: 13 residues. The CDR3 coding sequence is TGTGCCAGCAGTCAACAGGGGAGTGAGACCCAGTACTTC. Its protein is CASSQQGSETQYF.

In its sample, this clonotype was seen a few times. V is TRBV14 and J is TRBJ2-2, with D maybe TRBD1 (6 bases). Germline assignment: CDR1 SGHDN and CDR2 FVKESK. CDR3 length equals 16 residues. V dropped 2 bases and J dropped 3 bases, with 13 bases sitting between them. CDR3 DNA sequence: TGTGCCAGCAGCCAAAACCTTGGACAGTACACCGGGGAGCTGTTTTTT. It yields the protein CASSQNLGQYTGELFF. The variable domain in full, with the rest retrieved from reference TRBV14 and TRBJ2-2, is EAGVTQFPSHSVIEKGQTVTLRCDPISGHDNLYWYRRVMGKEIKFLLHFVKESKQDESGMPNNRFLAERTGGTYSTLKVQPAELEDSGVYFCASSQNLGQYTGELFFGEGSRLTVL.

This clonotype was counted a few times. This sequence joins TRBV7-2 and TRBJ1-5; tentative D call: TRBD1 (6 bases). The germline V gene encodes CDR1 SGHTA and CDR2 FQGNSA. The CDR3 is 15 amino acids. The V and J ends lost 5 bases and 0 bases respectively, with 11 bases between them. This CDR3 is CASSSQTGSNQPQHF. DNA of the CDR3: TGTGCCAGCAGCAGCCAGACAGGTAGCAATCAGCCCCAGCATTTT. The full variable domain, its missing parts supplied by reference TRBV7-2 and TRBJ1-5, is GAGVSQSPSNKVTEKGKDVELRCDPISGHTALYWYRQSLGQGLEFLIYFQGNSAPDKSGLPSDRFSAERTGGSVSTLTIQRTQQEDSAVYLCASSSQTGSNQPQHFGDGTRLSIL.

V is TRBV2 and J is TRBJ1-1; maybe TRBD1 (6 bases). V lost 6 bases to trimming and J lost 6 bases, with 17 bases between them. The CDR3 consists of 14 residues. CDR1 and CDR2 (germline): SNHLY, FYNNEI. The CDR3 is CASSVDRSGAEAFF. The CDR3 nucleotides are TGTGCCAGCAGCGTCGACAGGTCGGGGGCTGAAGCTTTCTTT.

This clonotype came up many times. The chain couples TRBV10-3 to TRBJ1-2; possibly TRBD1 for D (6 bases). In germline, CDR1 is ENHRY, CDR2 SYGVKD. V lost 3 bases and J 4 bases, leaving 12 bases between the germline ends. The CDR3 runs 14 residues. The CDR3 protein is CAISDRGIVYGYTF. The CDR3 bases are TGTGCCATCAGTGACAGGGGTATTGTCTATGGCTACACCTTC.

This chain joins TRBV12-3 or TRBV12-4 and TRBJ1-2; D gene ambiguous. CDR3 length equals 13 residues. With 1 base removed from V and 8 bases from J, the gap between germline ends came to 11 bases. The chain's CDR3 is CASSLERREGYTF. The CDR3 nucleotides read TGTGCCAGCAGTTTAGAGCGCCGCGAGGGCTACACCTTC.

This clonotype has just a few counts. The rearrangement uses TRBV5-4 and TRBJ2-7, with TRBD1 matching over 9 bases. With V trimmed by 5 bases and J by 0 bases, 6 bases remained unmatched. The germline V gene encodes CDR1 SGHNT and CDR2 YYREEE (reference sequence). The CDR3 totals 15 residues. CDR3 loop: CASSTGTGFSYEQYF. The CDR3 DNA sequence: TGTGCCAGCAGTACCGGGACAGGGTTCTCCTACGAGCAGTACTTC.

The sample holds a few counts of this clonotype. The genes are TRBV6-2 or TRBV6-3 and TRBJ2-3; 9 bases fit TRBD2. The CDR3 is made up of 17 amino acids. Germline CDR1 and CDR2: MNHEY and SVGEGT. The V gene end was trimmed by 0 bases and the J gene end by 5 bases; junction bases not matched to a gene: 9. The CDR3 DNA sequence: TGTGCCAGCAGTTACTCACTCGCGGGGGGGCCTGAAGATACGCAGTATTTT. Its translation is CASSYSLAGGPEDTQYF.

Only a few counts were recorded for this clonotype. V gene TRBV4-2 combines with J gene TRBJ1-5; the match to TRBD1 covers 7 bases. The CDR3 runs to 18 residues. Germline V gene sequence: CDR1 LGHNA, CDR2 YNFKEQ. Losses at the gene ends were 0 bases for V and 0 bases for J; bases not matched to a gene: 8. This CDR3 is CASSQEYRGGYSNQPQHF. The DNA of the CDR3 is TGTGCCAGCAGCCAAGAATACAGGGGTGGTTATAGCAATCAGCCCCAGCATTTT.

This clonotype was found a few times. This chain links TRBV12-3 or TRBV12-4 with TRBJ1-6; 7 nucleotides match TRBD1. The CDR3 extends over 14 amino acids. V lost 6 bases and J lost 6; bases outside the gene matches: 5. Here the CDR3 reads CASRKGQFNSPLHF. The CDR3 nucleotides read TGTGCCAGCAGGAAGGGACAGTTTAATTCACCCCTCCACTTT.

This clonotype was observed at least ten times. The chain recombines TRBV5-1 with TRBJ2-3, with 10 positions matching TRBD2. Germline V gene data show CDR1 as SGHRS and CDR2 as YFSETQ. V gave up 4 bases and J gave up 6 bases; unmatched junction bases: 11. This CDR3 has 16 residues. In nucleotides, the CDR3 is TGCGCCAGCAGCCCCCGCGGTAGCGGGAGGCCCGATACGCAGTATTTT. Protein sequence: CASSPRGSGRPDTQYF.

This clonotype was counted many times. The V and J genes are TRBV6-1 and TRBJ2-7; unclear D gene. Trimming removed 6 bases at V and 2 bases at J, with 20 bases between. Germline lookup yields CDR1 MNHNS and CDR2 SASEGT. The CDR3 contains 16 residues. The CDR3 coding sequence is TGTGCCAGCAGCTCTCGTTCGGACCCCAGCCCCTACGAGCAGTACTTC. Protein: CASSSRSDPSPYEQYF.

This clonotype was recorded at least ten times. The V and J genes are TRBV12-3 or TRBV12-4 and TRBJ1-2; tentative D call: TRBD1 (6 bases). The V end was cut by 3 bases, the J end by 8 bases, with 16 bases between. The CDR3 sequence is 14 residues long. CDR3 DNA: TGTGCCAGCAGTTTGGGGGGCCCTTCGTACGGCTACACCTTC. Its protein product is CASSLGGPSYGYTF.

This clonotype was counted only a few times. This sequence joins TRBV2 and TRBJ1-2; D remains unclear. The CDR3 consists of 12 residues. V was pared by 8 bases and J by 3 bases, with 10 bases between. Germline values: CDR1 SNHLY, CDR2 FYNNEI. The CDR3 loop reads CASGYDDYGYTF. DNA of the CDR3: TGTGCCAGCGGCTACGACGACTATGGCTACACCTTC.

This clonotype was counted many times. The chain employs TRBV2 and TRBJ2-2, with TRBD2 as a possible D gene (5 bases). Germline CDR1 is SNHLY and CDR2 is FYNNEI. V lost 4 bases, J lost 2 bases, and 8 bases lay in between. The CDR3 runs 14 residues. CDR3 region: CASSATSNTGELFF. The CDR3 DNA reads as TGTGCCAGCAGTGCTACTAGTAACACCGGGGAGCTGTTTTTT.

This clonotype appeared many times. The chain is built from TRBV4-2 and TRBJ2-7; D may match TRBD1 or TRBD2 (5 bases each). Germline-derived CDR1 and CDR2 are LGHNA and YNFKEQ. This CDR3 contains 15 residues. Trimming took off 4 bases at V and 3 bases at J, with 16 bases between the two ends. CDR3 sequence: CASSPGREIDYEQYF. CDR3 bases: TGTGCCAGCAGCCCCGGCAGGGAGATAGACTACGAGCAGTACTTC.